This T cell receptor beta chain was identified during a study of T cells in Graves' hyperthyroidism and ophthalmopathy. Findings of the study overall: In the blood, most expanded thyroid clonotypes above 0.001 appeared as well.

In regard to this clonotype: Its antigen is still unknown.

TCR beta CDR3 regions were amplified from RNA. First-round RT-PCR targeting the TCR CDR3 was performed with the HTBI primer set. MiXCR was run by TCRdb on the multiplex PCR reads, yielding one entry per CDR3 protein. The sample holds about 700,000 distinct CDR3 sequences, 40% to 55% seen once. This CDR3 is 14 amino acids long. With 4 bases removed from V and 8 bases from J, the gap between germline ends came to 17 bases. The germline gives CDR1 SNHLY, CDR2 FYNNEI. This clonotype originated in an adult man with Graves' disease, either hyperthyroidism or ophthalmopathy (not recorded which). Material for sequencing was peripheral blood or thyroid tissue (not recorded which). The rearrangement joins TRBV2 to TRBJ1-1; TRBD1 is a possible D gene (5 bases). CDR3 in amino acids: CASSGTPRVAEAFF. The CDR3 bases are TGTGCCAGCAGTGGGACACCCAGGGTTGCCGAAGCTTTCTTT. Supplemented by reference TRBV2 and TRBJ1-1, the full variable domain reads EPEVTQTPSHQVTQMGQEVILRCVPISNHLYFYWYRQILGQKVEFLVSFYNNEISEKSEIFDDQFSVERPDGSNFTLKIRSTKLEDSAMYFCASSGTPRVAEAFFGQGTRLTVV.